The source of this TCR beta chain is a study of blood T cell repertoires in COVID-19. Study information: COVID-19 samples from acute and convalescent phases originated in the United States, Italy and Spain. Nucleic acid was either cDNA or gDNA, and it came from T cells, B-cell-depleted T cells, or PBMCs.

In Seattle, patients joined the study during active infection and were tracked longitudinally. Looked up from germline, CDR1 is LNHDA and CDR2 is SQIVND (reference sequence). The germline V and J ends were trimmed by 3 bases and 8 bases, with 20 bases remaining between them. This CDR3 is built from 16 residues. Profiling relied on immunoSEQ multiplex PCR, and the TCRdb table lists in-frame clones only, not all of them. Among approximately 330,000 clones, around 90% were seen once, and the ten largest hold 0.8% to 1.3%. The chain employs TRBV19 and TRBJ2-1; D is possibly TRBD2 (6 bases). This clonotype originated in a woman between 40 and 50 years old with COVID-19, enrolled during active disease. The sequencing sample was made of peripheral blood. CDR3 DNA: TGTGCCAGTAGTATGGGCCGCCAGGGAGGAGTTCATGAGCAGTTCTTC. Protein sequence: CASSMGRQGGVHEQFF.